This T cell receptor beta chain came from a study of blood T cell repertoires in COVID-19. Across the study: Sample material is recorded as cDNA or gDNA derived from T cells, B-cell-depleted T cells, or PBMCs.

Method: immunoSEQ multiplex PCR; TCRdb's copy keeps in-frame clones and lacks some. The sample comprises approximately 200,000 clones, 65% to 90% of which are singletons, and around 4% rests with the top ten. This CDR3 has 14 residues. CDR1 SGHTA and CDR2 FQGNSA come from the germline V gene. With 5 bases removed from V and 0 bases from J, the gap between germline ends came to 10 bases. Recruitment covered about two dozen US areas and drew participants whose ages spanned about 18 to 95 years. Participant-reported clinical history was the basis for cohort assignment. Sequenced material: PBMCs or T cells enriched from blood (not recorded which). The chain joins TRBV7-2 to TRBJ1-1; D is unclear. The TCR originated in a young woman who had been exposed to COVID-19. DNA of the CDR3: TGTGCCAGCAGCCCGAGCGGCATGAACACTGAAGCTTTCTTT. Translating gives CASSPSGMNTEAFF.